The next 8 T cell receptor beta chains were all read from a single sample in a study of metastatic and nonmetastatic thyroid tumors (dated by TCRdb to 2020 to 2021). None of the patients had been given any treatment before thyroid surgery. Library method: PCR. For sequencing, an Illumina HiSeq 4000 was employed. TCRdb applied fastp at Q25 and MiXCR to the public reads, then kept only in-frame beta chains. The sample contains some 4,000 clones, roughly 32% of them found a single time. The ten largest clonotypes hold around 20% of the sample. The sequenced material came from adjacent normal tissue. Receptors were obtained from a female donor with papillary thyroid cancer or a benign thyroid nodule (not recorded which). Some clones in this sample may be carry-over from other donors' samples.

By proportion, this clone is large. This chain's CDR3 is CSAGGFGDYYGYTF. As DNA, the CDR3 is TGCAGTGCTGGGGGCTTTGGGGACTACTATGGCTACACCTTC. The chain employs TRBV20-1 and TRBJ1-2, with D perhaps TRBD1 (6 bases). Germline assignment: CDR1 DFQATT and CDR2 SNEGSKA (reference sequence). The CDR3 is 14 residues long. Trimming took 5 bases from V and 3 from J, leaving 16 bases between them.

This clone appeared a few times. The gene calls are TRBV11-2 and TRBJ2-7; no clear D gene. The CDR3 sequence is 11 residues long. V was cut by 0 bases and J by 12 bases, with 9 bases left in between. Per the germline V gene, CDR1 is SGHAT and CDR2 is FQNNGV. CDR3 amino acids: CASSLEQIMYF. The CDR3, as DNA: TGTGCCAGCAGCTTAGAGCAGATAATGTACTTC.

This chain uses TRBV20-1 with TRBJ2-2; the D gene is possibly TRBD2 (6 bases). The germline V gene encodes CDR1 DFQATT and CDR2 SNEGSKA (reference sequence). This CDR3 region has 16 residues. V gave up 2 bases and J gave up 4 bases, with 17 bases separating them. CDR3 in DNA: TGCAGTGCTAGACCCGTAGCGGTGGGCCTCACCGGGGAGCTGTTTTTT. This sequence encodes CSARPVAVGLTGELFF.

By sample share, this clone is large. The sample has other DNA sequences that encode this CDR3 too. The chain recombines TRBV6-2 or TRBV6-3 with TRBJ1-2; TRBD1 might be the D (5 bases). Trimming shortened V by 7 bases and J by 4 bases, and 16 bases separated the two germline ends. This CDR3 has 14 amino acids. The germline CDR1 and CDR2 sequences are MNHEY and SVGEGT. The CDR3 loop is CASTQPGTPYGYTF. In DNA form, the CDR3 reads TGTGCCAGCACTCAACCCGGGACGCCCTATGGCTACACCTTC.

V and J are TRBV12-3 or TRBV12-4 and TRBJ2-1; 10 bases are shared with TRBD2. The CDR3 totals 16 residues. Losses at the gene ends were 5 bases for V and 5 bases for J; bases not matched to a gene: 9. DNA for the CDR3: TGTGCCAGCAGTACATCCCTAGCGGGAGACGACAATGAGCAGTTCTTC. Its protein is CASSTSLAGDDNEQFF.

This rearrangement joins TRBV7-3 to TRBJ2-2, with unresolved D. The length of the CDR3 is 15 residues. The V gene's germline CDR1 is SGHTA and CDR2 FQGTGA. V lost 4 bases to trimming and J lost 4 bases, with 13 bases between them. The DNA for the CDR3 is TGTGCCAGCAGCTCAAGAGGCAGCAGCACCGGGGAGCTGTTTTTT. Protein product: CASSSRGSSTGELFF.

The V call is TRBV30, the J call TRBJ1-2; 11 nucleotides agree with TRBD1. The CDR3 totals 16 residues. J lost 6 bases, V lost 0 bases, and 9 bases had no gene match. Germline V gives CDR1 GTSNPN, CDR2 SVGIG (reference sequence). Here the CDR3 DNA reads TGTGCCTGGAGTGTCAGTGTTTGGGACAGGGGGAATGGCTACACCTTC. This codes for CAWSVSVWDRGNGYTF.

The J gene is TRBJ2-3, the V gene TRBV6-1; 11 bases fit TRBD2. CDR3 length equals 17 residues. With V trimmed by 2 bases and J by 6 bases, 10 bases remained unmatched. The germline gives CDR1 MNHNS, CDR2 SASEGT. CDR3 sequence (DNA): TGTGCCAGCAGTGAATCGACTAGCGGGAAGCTGGGGGATACGCAGTATTTT. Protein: CASSESTSGKLGDTQYF.